This T cell receptor beta chain stems from a study of shared clonotypes between healthy human individuals. As to this clone: One base separates it from a far larger clone, so it is likely a read error. Other DNA sequences from this sample encode an identical CDR3 as well.

Trimming pared 8 bases from V and 0 bases from J, leaving 5 bases between. The CDR3 extends over 12 amino acids. The germline CDR1 and CDR2 sequences are MDHEN and SYDVKM. Profiled with immunoSEQ multiplex PCR; TCRdb holds only in-frame clones, not every one. The sample carries 950,000 to 1,100,000 clones, under 80% recorded once. Donation came from healthy HIV-negative adults that had no recent acute infections or vaccinations. The sequence was collected from a man younger than 35 in good health. The specimen sequenced was memory CD4+ T cells sorted from blood. Described subset: CD45RA-negative fraction. The rearrangement uses TRBV28 and TRBJ1-5; D unresolved. DNA for the CDR3: TGTGCCAGCCGGGATAGCAATCAGCCCCAGCATTTT. Its protein product is CASRDSNQPQHF.